This is a list of T cell receptor beta chains from one sample in a study of T cell clusters in autoimmune cytopenias. For each CDR3 protein, TCRdb gives one entry from its re-call of the multiplex PCR reads, without DNA. Recorded here are thousands of distinct CDR3 sequences; the top ten clones represent 4% to 5.5%. These same records also appear under a second study, on T cell repertoires in aging, cancer and after chemotherapy.

Sequencing was carried out using peripheral blood. These receptors all come from a human donor in good health. Both conserved end residues are part of each CDR3. Fields, in order: V gene, J gene, clone size, CDR3 protein. The size of a clone is reported for some rows only, either as once, few or many, or as a class for expanded clones.

TRBV6-2/TRBV6-3,TRBJ1-1,-,CASTPGNRRTEAFF
TRBV7-6,TRBJ1-1,medium-sized,CASSLARGTEAFF
TRBV30,TRBJ2-7,medium-sized,CAWSRDRGYEQYF
TRBV30,TRBJ2-1,medium-sized,CAWSVASGGHNEQFF
TRBV29-1,TRBJ1-1,medium-sized,CSARDREGTEAFF
TRBV7-2,TRBJ2-3,-,CASSLSGAAQIPQYF
TRBV7-6,TRBJ2-1,-,CASSPAIVVDEQFF
TRBV30,TRBJ2-1,-,CAWSALTSGSTSRNNEQFF
TRBV6-2/TRBV6-3,TRBJ2-7,medium-sized,CASRQGLAAFYEQYF
TRBV27,TRBJ2-7,medium-sized,CATRQANYEQYF
TRBV6-5,TRBJ1-2,medium-sized,CASSSRRDSYGYTF
TRBV30,TRBJ1-4,-,CAWSAEGRPGEKLFF
TRBV12-3/TRBV12-4,TRBJ2-4,-,CASSSGIAKNIQYF
TRBV12-3/TRBV12-4,TRBJ2-4,-,CASSGTGGYIQYF
TRBV18,TRBJ1-5,-,CASSRDRDSNQPQHF
TRBV7-2,TRBJ2-5,-,CASSAENRGLWQETQYF
TRBV6-5,TRBJ2-4,-,CASSETGAENIQYF
TRBV30,TRBJ2-7,-,CAWTETGAYEQYF
TRBV12-3/TRBV12-4,TRBJ2-5,-,CASSFGKETQYF
TRBV27,TRBJ2-3,-,CASSSFQGVGTDTQYF
TRBV30,TRBJ2-7,medium-sized,CAWRVTGSYEQYF
TRBV6-5,TRBJ2-7,-,CASSQGDFPYEQYF
TRBV18,TRBJ2-3,medium-sized,CASSPTEGTDTQYF
TRBV5-1,TRBJ2-5,-,CASSLVGGGGETQYF
TRBV12-3/TRBV12-4,TRBJ1-6,-,CASSWDSKTPLHF
TRBV11-1,TRBJ2-1,-,CASSQFTGAQYEQFF
TRBV6-6,TRBJ2-2,-,CASSYPSGPAAELFF
TRBV19,TRBJ2-7,medium-sized,CASSPWGLADPSYEQYF
TRBV27,TRBJ2-1,-,CASSSWRGAGHNEQFF
TRBV24-1,TRBJ2-7,medium-sized,CATQDREFSEQYF
TRBV5-1,TRBJ2-6,-,CASSSRQGSFRSSGANVLTF
TRBV7-9,TRBJ2-2,-,CASSRAGGELFF
TRBV6-1,TRBJ1-2,medium-sized,CASSPRLGTAYGYTF
TRBV18,TRBJ2-5,medium-sized,CASSPLGTQYF
TRBV7-9,TRBJ2-2,-,CASSPGFSGELFF
TRBV6-5,TRBJ1-5,-,CASSFVFGGQPQHF
TRBV6-5,TRBJ2-5,medium-sized,CASSNPQETQYF
TRBV19,TRBJ1-5,-,CASSAWGQGAGQPQHF
TRBV12-3/TRBV12-4,TRBJ2-7,medium-sized,CASSPQVSEQYF
TRBV19,TRBJ1-1,medium-sized,CASSIGQRMNTEAFF
TRBV6-5,TRBJ1-2,-,CASSYSYGNTGGYTF
TRBV12-3/TRBV12-4,TRBJ2-1,-,CASSLPGGVGFNEQFF
TRBV5-4,TRBJ2-4,medium-sized,CASSSGTVLDGNIQYF
TRBV5-1,TRBJ1-5,medium-sized,CASSFGRGQPQHF
TRBV19,TRBJ2-6,medium-sized,CASSLLAARSGANVLTF
TRBV6-5,TRBJ1-1,medium-sized,CASSYSVQGATEAFF
TRBV6-2/TRBV6-3,TRBJ1-4,-,CATRRPDLYTNEKLFF
TRBV24-1,TRBJ2-7,-,CATSPRGTALEEQYF
TRBV20-1,TRBJ2-2,-,CSARDQDSNTGELFF
TRBV30,TRBJ2-1,medium-sized,CAWSAGTTRVF
TRBV11-1,TRBJ1-2,medium-sized,CASSSGNYGYTF
TRBV4-3,TRBJ2-1,-,CASSQVKADNEQFF
TRBV6-6,TRBJ1-1,-,CASTAATNRVDTEAFF
TRBV5-1,TRBJ2-5,-,CASSWGANGETQYF